The rows below give T cell receptor beta chains drawn from one sample of a study of shared T cell receptors in the human thymus. The repertoire was sequenced with immunoSEQ multiplex PCR; TCRdb's copy has only in-frame clones and lacks some. The table records about 660,000 clones, 80% to 90% of them present only once. These same records also appear under a second study, on human thymus T cells.

The sample comprised thymocytes. These receptor sequences come from a boy under two years old with a congenital heart defect. CDR3s include the opening cysteine and the closing phenylalanine or tryptophan. D genes are given only for firm matches. Size tells how often a clone was seen (once, few, many) or the class of an expanded clone, and some rows leave it out.

DNA,CDR3,size,D,V,J
TGTGCCAGCAGCTTAGTGTCGCCGGTGTGGGACAGCCTTAACACTGAAGCTTTCTTT,CASSLVSPVWDSLNTEAFF,-,TRBD1,TRBV7-6,TRBJ1-1
TGTGCCAGTAGTCTGAGCGGGTCCCTACTTCCCTACGAGCAGTACTTC,CASSLSGSLLPYEQYF,-,-,TRBV19,TRBJ2-7
TGCGCCAGCAGCCAACGCGCCGGGACAGGGGGCGAGGTCCAGCCCCAGCATTTT,CASSQRAGTGGEVQPQHF,-,TRBD1,TRBV4-3,TRBJ1-5
TGTGCCAGCAGTTTAATCCGGGACGAGCAGTACTTC,CASSLIRDEQYF,-,-,TRBV28,TRBJ2-7
TGTGCCTGGAGTGTACAGGGACAGCTTAGCAATCAGCCCCAGCATTTT,CAWSVQGQLSNQPQHF,-,TRBD1,TRBV30,TRBJ1-5
TGTGCCAGCAGCCGCGGTAATTCACCCCTCCACTTT,CASSRGNSPLHF,-,-,TRBV11-3,TRBJ1-6
TGTGCCAGCAGTTTAGGCAGGAACGAGCAGTACTTC,CASSLGRNEQYF,-,-,TRBV27,TRBJ2-7
TGTGCCAGCTCACCCACGGGTTTGGGCAATCAGCCCCAGCATTTT,CASSPTGLGNQPQHF,-,-,TRBV18,TRBJ1-5
TGTGCCAGCAGTGAGCCGGGACTAGCTCCAAATACGCAGTATTTT,CASSEPGLAPNTQYF,-,TRBD2,TRBV25-1,TRBJ2-3
TGTGCCATCAGTCGGACTAGCGGAAACACAGATACGCAGTATTTT,CAISRTSGNTDTQYF,-,TRBD2,TRBV10-3,TRBJ2-3
TGTGCCAGCAGCTCAGCGCGGACGGGACAGGGTGGTTACGAGCAGTACTTC,CASSSARTGQGGYEQYF,-,TRBD1,TRBV7-9,TRBJ2-7
TGTGCTAGTGGTTTGGTACCAGACAAGGGGGGGGAGACCCAGTACTTC,CASGLVPDKGGETQYF,once,-,TRBV12-5,TRBJ2-5
TGCGCCAGCAGCTTGGGAAAACGCTGGGGGACAGGGGGCAACACTGAAGCTTTCTTT,CASSLGKRWGTGGNTEAFF,-,TRBD1,TRBV5-1,TRBJ1-1
TGTGCCAGCAGCTTAGATCTTAAGGACAGGGGGCGGGAAAACACTGAAGCTTTCTTT,CASSLDLKDRGRENTEAFF,few,TRBD1,TRBV7-8,TRBJ1-1
TGTGCCAGCAGCCAAGCTTCGGTTACAGCTGGGGCCAACGTCCTGACTTTC,CASSQASVTAGANVLTF,-,-,TRBV14,TRBJ2-6
TGTGCCAGCAGCCCCGGGAGAACGAACACTGAAGCTTTCTTT,CASSPGRTNTEAFF,-,-,TRBV7-9,TRBJ1-1
TGTGCTAGTGGTTTGTTGGCACCGGGACACAGCTACGAGCAGTACTTC,CASGLLAPGHSYEQYF,-,-,TRBV12-5,TRBJ2-7
TGTGCCAGCAGCGCACCGCACTTCCCTCCGGGACAGGGCCAAGAGACCCAGTACTTC,CASSAPHFPPGQGQETQYF,-,TRBD1,TRBV7-2,TRBJ2-5
TGTGCCAGCAGCTTAGCGGGGGGACTAAGACAAGAGACCCAGTACTTC,CASSLAGGLRQETQYF,once,TRBD2,TRBV7-2,TRBJ2-5
TGTGCCGGAATCGGGTCCTCCTACGAGCAGTACTTC,CAGIGSSYEQYF,few,-,TRBV30,TRBJ2-7
TGCGCCAGCAGAAGAGTCGAGCGGGAGGGCCTAGGGAATGAGCAGTTCTTC,CASRRVEREGLGNEQFF,-,TRBD2,TRBV5-1,TRBJ2-1
TGTGCCAGCACCCCGGGACAAGCTGGAAACACCATATATTTT,CASTPGQAGNTIYF,-,-,TRBV28,TRBJ1-3
TGTGCCAGTAGTATAGACACAGGGGGGAACACTGAAGCTTTCTTT,CASSIDTGGNTEAFF,-,TRBD1,TRBV19,TRBJ1-1
TGTGCCTGGAGTGTACTAAGGACAGGCGGGGTTGAAGCTTTCTTT,CAWSVLRTGGVEAFF,once,TRBD1,TRBV30,TRBJ1-1